This section outlines one TCR beta chain sequence together with its context. It lacks a known antigen. Per-base qualities were not stored, and no clone one base away is much larger. The germline V gene gives CDR1 as ENHRY and CDR2 as SYGVKD. The trim is 6 bases for V and 2 bases for J, with a gap of 11 bases between the germline ends. Inclusive of the bounding cysteine and phenylalanine, the CDR3 is 13 residues long. Only the CDR3 DNA stays, 39 bases, in frame from base 1. This sample is part of a study of graft-versus-host responses after intestinal transplantation (TCRdb year 2021). The study in broad terms: Multivisceral, liver-intestinal, or isolated intestinal transplants were received by the recipients. All recipients received anti-thymocyte globulin induction followed by maintenance tacrolimus and steroids for approximately 3 years. Alloreactive clones were identified by sequencing pre-transplant mixed lymphocyte reaction products and comparing these products with unstimulated pre-transplant donor and recipient T cells. Of the 20 to 25 intestinal transplant recipients enrolled in the cohort, one of whom was a retransplant, a few patients without pretransplant specimens were excluded. Rather than being sequenced by the commercial service, samples from a few later patients were sequenced in-house on an Illumina MiSeq and processed with MiXCR. A peak of at least 4% donor T cells among recipient peripheral blood mononuclear cells was the definition used for donor T cell macrochimerism. Graft-versus-host and host-versus-graft alloreactive T cell clones were tracked in the graft, circulation and bone marrow after intestinal transplantation using bulk TCR-beta CDR3 sequencing. On the study overall, not on this receptor specifically: GvH clones were detected in recipient bone marrow, and some appeared earlier in ileal mucosa or blood, consistent with an intestinal mucosal origin. High GvH to HvG T cell clonal ratios were observed in the allografts of patients with donor T cell macrochimerism. Conclusions were limited by the relatively low number and heterogeneity of intestinal transplant patients. Early after transplant, peak levels of circulating GvH clones were associated with declines in HvG clones.

Interpreted using the paper, the time point label stands for: cells obtained before transplantation from donor or recipient. CD3+CD4+ and CD3+CD8+ populations were FACS-sorted from unstimulated pre-transplant donor and recipient cells taken from spleen or lymph nodes. The library was made by the immunoSEQ multiplex PCR assay. For most patients, genomic DNA was isolated with the Qiagen DNeasy Blood and Tissue Kit and sent frozen to Adaptive Biotechnologies for TCR sequencing. High-throughput TCR-beta CDR3 sequencing of genomic DNA from most patients was performed by Adaptive Biotechnologies. For the original study's pipeline: Adaptive's ImmunoSEQ software supplied the TCR sequencing data for 18 patients, while MiXCR and VDJtools were used to process a few other patients. To correct CD4 versus CD8 sorting errors, any sequence found in both subsets at a frequency ratio below 5:1 was removed. CDR3 nucleotide sequences shared between donor and recipient were removed because their origin could not be assigned. To count as alloreactive, a clone needed at least 2-fold expansion over unstimulated cells and a minimum CFSE-low frequency of 0.002% (template counts) or 0.001% (read counts). Clones were considered mappable if detected in sequenced pre-transplant spleen, lymph node, or MLR CFSE-low populations of the donor or recipient. Cumulative frequency of alloreactive clones was calculated as a percentage of all sequences weighted by copy number. TCRdb obtained this table from immuneACCESS and retained in-frame rearrangements with V and J assigned. These tables miss some clones; where compared with another copy, unresolved V genes account for less than half of the shortfall, and the remainder is unexplained. D and trimming were read from the DNA, whereas the V and J calls and clone size are those reported in that table. Present in this sample are some 100,000 clones, 85% to 95% of which were seen just once. Of the sample, less than 1.5% is held by the ten largest clones.

This receptor chain uses TRBV10-3 and TRBJ2-7; the D gene identity is not certain. The receptor was derived from a human donor who was the organ donor for an intestinal transplant. Source: unstimulated CD8+ T cells sorted from spleen or lymph node cells, taken before transplant. Here is the DNA: TGTGCCATCAGGGCGGTGTCAGCCTACGAGCAGTACTTC. Its protein product is CAIRAVSAYEQYF.